These 4 T cell receptor beta chains came from one sample sequenced in a study of T cell responses to AZD1222 COVID-19 vaccine. Clones were sequenced by immunoSEQ multiplex PCR, and TCRdb holds only the in-frame ones, with some missing. This table has 150,000 to 200,000 clones, approximately 93% appearing once. Sequencing was performed on peripheral blood, taken 28 days after the second AZD1222 dose. Receptors were obtained from an adult who received the AZD1222 COVID-19 vaccine.

This clone appeared a single time. The chain recombines TRBV4-3 with TRBJ1-2; D remains unclear. Trimming removed 0 bases from V and 1 base from J, with 9 bases in between. Germline CDR1 and CDR2: LGHNA and YSLEER. The CDR3 contains 15 residues. CDR3 nucleotides: TGCGCCAGCAGCCAAGATTTATCCCATAACTATGGCTACACCTTC. Translated, it gives CASSQDLSHNYGYTF.

This clone was counted only a few times. V is TRBV3-1 (or the pseudogene TRBV3-2) and J is TRBJ1-2, with D possibly matching TRBD1 (6 bases). The V gene's germline CDR1 is LGHDT and CDR2 YNNKEL (reference sequence). V dropped 1 base and J dropped 7 bases, with 13 bases sitting between them. CDR3 length: 14 amino acids. In DNA, the CDR3 is TGTGCCAGCAGCCAAGGGCGTCAGGGGTTTGGCTACACCTTC. Amino acid sequence: CASSQGRQGFGYTF.

This clone was observed once. The CDR3 loop is CASRMGQENTGELFF. The CDR3 coding sequence is TGTGCCAGCAGAATGGGACAGGAGAACACCGGGGAGCTGTTTTTT. This chain joins TRBV6-5 and TRBJ2-2; 8 nucleotides line up with TRBD1. The CDR3 has 15 amino acids. Germline lookup yields CDR1 MNHEY and CDR2 SVGAGI. J gave up 1 base and V 6 bases, and 4 bases lay outside the gene matches.

This chain connects TRBV6-2 or TRBV6-3 to TRBJ1-1; no definite D call. The CDR3 length is 16 residues. Trimming removed 0 bases from V and 1 base from J, with 12 bases in between. Germline V gives CDR1 MNHEY, CDR2 SVGEGT. For the CDR3, the DNA is TGTGCCAGCAGTTACTCGATCGAGGACGGGAACACTGAAGCTTTCTTT. Protein sequence: CASSYSIEDGNTEAFF.